This is a list of T cell receptor beta chains from one sample in a study of T cells in narcolepsy. Using immunoSEQ multiplex PCR, the repertoire was profiled, and TCRdb retains in-frame clones only, with some absent. Seen here are some 32,000 clones, 79% observed once, and the top ten hold 3% to 4.5%. Material: memory (CD45RA-) CD4+ T cells from blood. These receptors came from a human donor in good health. Both conserved end residues are part of each CDR3. The D gene is left open where the match is weak. Only some rows state a clone size, as once, few, many or a class for expanded clones.

d_gene	v_gene	len	j_gene	abundance	CDR3nt	CDR3aa
TRBD2	TRBV2	15	TRBJ2-2	-	TGTGCCAGCAGGGAATTAGCGGGAGGAACCGGGGAGCTGTTTTTT	CASRELAGGTGELFF
TRBD2	TRBV2	17	TRBJ2-3	-	TGTGCCAGCAGAGCCGGGACTAGCGGGAGGGCGGCAGATACGCAGTATTTT	CASRAGTSGRAADTQYF
TRBD2	TRBV11-2	15	TRBJ2-2	-	TGTGCCAGCAGTTATAGCGGGGACCTCACCGGGGAGCTGTTTTTT	CASSYSGDLTGELFF
-	TRBV6-5	13	TRBJ2-2	once	TGTGCCAGCAGCCCGAGGGTCACCGGGGAGCTGTTTTTT	CASSPRVTGELFF
-	TRBV6-1	15	TRBJ1-3	few	TGTGCCAGCAGTTCCGGGGCAAACTCTGGAAACACCATATATTTT	CASSSGANSGNTIYF
TRBD2	TRBV30	14	TRBJ2-5	-	TGTGCCTGGAGTGTACTAGCGGGAGGGGAGACCCAGTACTTC	CAWSVLAGGETQYF
TRBD1	TRBV5-1	15	TRBJ2-7	-	TGCGCCAGCAGCTTGGGGACAGGGTCGGCCTACGAGCAGTACTTC	CASSLGTGSAYEQYF
-	TRBV29-1	14	TRBJ2-2	-	TGCAGCGTTGAAGACGGGAGGAACACCGGGGAGCTGTTTTTT	CSVEDGRNTGELFF
-	TRBV7-2	16	TRBJ1-4	-	TGTGCCAGCAGCTTTCGTAACCCAGCAACTAATGAAAAACTGTTTTTT	CASSFRNPATNEKLFF
-	TRBV25-1	13	TRBJ2-1	-	TGTGCCAGCAACAGGGATCAATACAATGAGCAGTTCTTC	CASNRDQYNEQFF
-	TRBV10-2	14	TRBJ2-1	-	TGCGCCAGCAGTGAGTCGCCCGGGTCGGGTGAGCAGTTCTTC	CASSESPGSGEQFF
-	TRBV6-1	13	TRBJ2-7	once	TGTGCCAGCCGGGACTCCGCCTCCTACGAGCAGTACTTC	CASRDSASYEQYF
TRBD1	TRBV5-8	14	TRBJ2-7	-	TGTGCCAGCAGCTTGGTTTCAGGGGGCGGCGAGCAGTACTTC	CASSLVSGGGEQYF
-	TRBV6-1	15	TRBJ1-1	-	TGTGCCAGCAGTCCTGAAGGAGGGAGTGGCACTGAAGCTTTCTTT	CASSPEGGSGTEAFF
TRBD1	TRBV19	14	TRBJ1-2	once	TGTGCCAGTAGTTATCAGGGGGCGATTGATGGCTACACCTTC	CASSYQGAIDGYTF
-	TRBV7-8	17	TRBJ1-1	once	TGTGCCAGCAGCTTAGCCACCTGGTCGAGCTTGAACACTGAAGCTTTCTTT	CASSLATWSSLNTEAFF
-	TRBV6-6	11	TRBJ2-1	-	TGTGCCATCAGTTCCTACAATGAGCAGTTCTTC	CAISSYNEQFF
TRBD1	TRBV13	14	TRBJ2-7	-	TGTGCCAGCAGCTTAGAGGGGACAGTCTACGAGCAGTACTTC	CASSLEGTVYEQYF
-	TRBV21-1	14	TRBJ1-5	once	TGTGCCAGCAGCAAAGGGGCGGTTGGGCAGCCCCAGCATTTT	CASSKGAVGQPQHF
-	TRBV5-1	15	TRBJ1-2	-	TGCGCCAGCAGCCCCACCCCGGGCAGTACCGTTGGCTACACCTTC	CASSPTPGSTVGYTF
-	TRBV2	15	TRBJ1-6	-	TGTGCCAGCGTTCGACGGGACTCCTATAATTCACCCCTCCACTTT	CASVRRDSYNSPLHF
-	TRBV20-1	11	TRBJ2-1	-	TGCAGTGCTAGGGGGGACAATGAGCAGTTCTTC	CSARGDNEQFF
-	TRBV19	17	TRBJ2-4	-	TGTGCCAGTAGTGTGGGACTTCCCCGAGTGGCCAAAAACATTCAGTACTTC	CASSVGLPRVAKNIQYF
-	TRBV19	15	TRBJ2-1	-	TGTGCCAGTAGTCAAAGTCTGAGCTCCTACAATGAGCAGTTCTTC	CASSQSLSSYNEQFF
-	TRBV11-3	16	TRBJ2-1	-	TGTGCCAGCAGCTCCGGGGTCCTGGGGGCCCACAATGAGCAGTTCTTC	CASSSGVLGAHNEQFF
TRBD1	TRBV18	15	TRBJ1-2	once	TGTGCCAGCTCACCAGCGGGACAGGGAAGCTATGGCTACACCTTC	CASSPAGQGSYGYTF
TRBD1	TRBV5-4	16	TRBJ1-1	-	TGTGCCAGCAGCCCAAGACCTAGACAGGGAAGTACTGAAGCTTTCTTT	CASSPRPRQGSTEAFF
TRBD1	TRBV5-1	14	TRBJ1-2	-	TGCGCCAGCACCACCGACAGGGGGAGCGATGGCTACACCTTC	CASTTDRGSDGYTF
-	TRBV7-7	13	TRBJ2-1	-	TGTGCCAGCAGCTTCGAGAGAGGCAATGAGCAGTTCTTC	CASSFERGNEQFF
TRBD2	TRBV7-8	16	TRBJ2-7	-	TGTGCCAGCAGCTTACTCTCTAGCGGGAGTGGTCTCGAGCAGTACTTC	CASSLLSSGSGLEQYF
-	TRBV5-5	14	TRBJ1-1	-	TGTGCCAGCAGCTTGTTCTACAGCTTCACTGAAGCTTTCTTT	CASSLFYSFTEAFF
-	TRBV6-5	14	TRBJ1-1	-	TGTGCCAGCAGTGAAGGCTCCGTGCGGGGGGGAGCTTTCTTT	CASSEGSVRGGAFF
-	TRBV5-4	14	TRBJ1-3	-	TGTGCCAGCAGCTTGGACAGGGTTGGAAACACCATATATTTT	CASSLDRVGNTIYF
-	TRBV6-6	14	TRBJ1-1	few	TGTGCCAGCCGTGGCGCCGACATGAACACTGAAGCTTTCTTT	CASRGADMNTEAFF
TRBD2	TRBV30	15	TRBJ2-1	-	TGTGCCTGGAGTGTCGGCCTAGCGGGAGAGAGGGAGCAGTTCTTC	CAWSVGLAGEREQFF
-	TRBV4-1	15	TRBJ1-3	-	TGCGCCAGCAGCCAAGGTGGCAGGGCTGGAAACACCATATATTTT	CASSQGGRAGNTIYF
-	TRBV5-1	14	TRBJ1-1	few	TGCGCCAGCAGCCGTACTCAGGGGAACACTGAAGCTTTCTTT	CASSRTQGNTEAFF
-	TRBV7-6	13	TRBJ1-2	-	TGTGCCAGCAGCCCCGTGGTTGGCGTTGGCTACACCTTC	CASSPVVGVGYTF
-	TRBV9	15	TRBJ1-5	-	TGTGCCAGCAGCGTAGCGGGCGATAGCAATCAGCCCCAGCATTTT	CASSVAGDSNQPQHF
-	TRBV9	14	TRBJ2-7	few	TGTGCCAGCAGCGTAGCTTTCGGGGGAGAACGGCAGTACTTC	CASSVAFGGERQYF
TRBD1	TRBV5-8	15	TRBJ1-1	-	TGTGCCAGCAGCCACCGACAGGGTGGAGGGTCTGAAGCTTTCTTT	CASSHRQGGGSEAFF
-	TRBV18	14	TRBJ1-6	-	TGTGCCAGCTCACGCGGACAGCCTAATTCACCCCTCCACTTT	CASSRGQPNSPLHF
-	TRBV7-2	16	TRBJ2-7	-	TGTGCCAGCAGCCCCCGCCGACAGGAGGATACCTACGAGCAGTACTTC	CASSPRRQEDTYEQYF
-	TRBV10-3	15	TRBJ1-2	-	TGTGCCATCAGTGAGTCGATAGGACACCACTATGGCTACACCTTC	CAISESIGHHYGYTF
-	TRBV5-6	15	TRBJ1-5	-	TGTGCCAGCAGCCCGGGACGAGCTAGCAATCAGCCCCAGCATTTT	CASSPGRASNQPQHF